The rows below give T cell receptor beta chains drawn from one sample of a study of blood T cell repertoires in COVID-19. Measured with immunoSEQ multiplex PCR; TCRdb has only the in-frame clones, and not every one. The sample consists of about 530,000 clones, 85% to 90% of them appearing once. The sample was peripheral blood. The receptors here all came from a woman in her forties or fifties with COVID-19, enrolled during active disease. Both conserved end residues are part of each CDR3. D genes are given only for firm matches. The size entry is marked missing in some rows and otherwise reads once, few, many or a size class.

v_call	d_call	clone_size	j_call	cdr3_nt	cdr3_aa
TRBV4-1	NA	NA	TRBJ2-3	TGCGCCAGCAGCCAAGAGTCCCTGGGGGCCACAGATACGCAGTATTTT	CASSQESLGATDTQYF
TRBV30	NA	NA	TRBJ1-2	TGTGCCTGGAGTGTAGAGTTCTATGGCTACACCTTC	CAWSVEFYGYTF
TRBV6-5	NA	NA	TRBJ1-6	TGTGCCAGCAGTTCGGAGGACGGATATTCACCCCTCCACTTT	CASSSEDGYSPLHF
TRBV9	NA	NA	TRBJ2-6	TGTGCCAGCAGTCCTTCTGGGGCCAACGTCCTGACTTTC	CASSPSGANVLTF
TRBV30	NA	NA	TRBJ2-2	TGTGCCTGGAGCAGGGGGGCGAGCGGGGAGCTGTTTTTT	CAWSRGASGELFF
TRBV24-1	TRBD1	NA	TRBJ2-7	TGTGCCACCAGTGATTACAGGACAGGGGCCCGCGAGCAGTACTTC	CATSDYRTGAREQYF
TRBV7-2	TRBD2	NA	TRBJ2-7	TGTGCCAGCAGCTTAGCGGCTAGCGGTTTCTACGAGCAGTACTTC	CASSLAASGFYEQYF
TRBV19	TRBD1	few	TRBJ1-1	TGTGCCAGTAGTATGGGACAGGGATTCGGCACTGAAGCTTTCTTT	CASSMGQGFGTEAFF
TRBV4-1	TRBD2	NA	TRBJ2-3	TGCGCCAGCAGCCAGGCGGGACTAGCGGGGGGGGCAGATACGCAGTATTTT	CASSQAGLAGGADTQYF
TRBV12-3/TRBV12-4	TRBD1	NA	TRBJ1-1	TGTGCCAGCAGTTTCACAGGGGAGACTGAAGCTTTCTTT	CASSFTGETEAFF
TRBV29-1	TRBD1	once	TRBJ1-1	TGCAGCGTTAAAAGGGGCAGGGGGTGGACTGAAGCTTTCTTT	CSVKRGRGWTEAFF
TRBV2	NA	NA	TRBJ1-5	TGTGCCAGCAGTGGTAAAGACAGGAGGAGCAATCAGCCCCAGCATTTT	CASSGKDRRSNQPQHF
TRBV4-2	TRBD1	NA	TRBJ1-2	TGTGCCAGCAGCCAGGGGACAGGATGGGCCGCTTGGGGCTACACCTTC	CASSQGTGWAAWGYTF
TRBV6-2/TRBV6-3	NA	NA	TRBJ1-5	TGTGCCAGCAGTTCAGGGATCAATCAGCCCCAGCATTTT	CASSSGINQPQHF
TRBV18	NA	NA	TRBJ2-3	TGTGCCAGCTCACCCATCAAGGGGGGGGAAAGTCCTCGCACAGATACGCAGTATTTT	CASSPIKGGESPRTDTQYF
TRBV29-1	NA	NA	TRBJ2-7	TGCAGCGTTGAGTACAGGTACGAGCAGTACTTC	CSVEYRYEQYF
TRBV12-5	NA	NA	TRBJ2-1	TGTGCTAGTGGTCCCAACTACAATGAGCAGTTCTTC	CASGPNYNEQFF
TRBV7-3	NA	NA	TRBJ2-1	TGTGCCAGCAGCTTAGGACAGAACTTCTACAATGAGCAGTTCTTC	CASSLGQNFYNEQFF
TRBV2	NA	NA	TRBJ2-7	TGTGCCAGCAGTGAATCTGGCGGTTCCTACGAGCAGTACTTC	CASSESGGSYEQYF
TRBV24-1	NA	NA	TRBJ1-1	TGTGCCACCAGCCAGGGTGGAGGGAGTTGGACTGAAGCTTTCTTT	CATSQGGGSWTEAFF
TRBV7-8	TRBD1	many	TRBJ1-2	TGTGCCAGCAGCTTAGCGGGGGGGACAGGGCCCGGCTACACCTTC	CASSLAGGTGPGYTF
TRBV6-4	TRBD2	NA	TRBJ2-2	TGTGCCAGCACCTTCGGGACTAGCGGGGGAGTGAACACCGGGGAGCTGTTTTTT	CASTFGTSGGVNTGELFF
TRBV7-9	TRBD1	NA	TRBJ2-1	TGTGCCAGCAGCTCAGACGACAGGGGGCGTGGGCAGTTCTTC	CASSSDDRGRGQFF
TRBV29-1	TRBD1	NA	TRBJ2-7	TGCAGCGCCATGGGACAGGGGGCCTACGAGCAGTACTTC	CSAMGQGAYEQYF
TRBV5-1	NA	NA	TRBJ2-2	TGCGCCAGCAGCTTGGAAGTGGGGGGGGCCCCGAACACCGGGGAGCTGTTTTTT	CASSLEVGGAPNTGELFF
TRBV4-1	NA	NA	TRBJ2-1	TGCGCCAGCAGCCTCAAGACGGGCGGGGCGATTACGTACAATGAGCAGTTCTTC	CASSLKTGGAITYNEQFF
TRBV7-9	NA	NA	TRBJ1-1	TGTGCCAGCAGCTTAGGGGCCGGCACATTAGCTTTCTTT	CASSLGAGTLAFF
TRBV27	NA	NA	TRBJ2-1	TGTGCCAGCAGTAGACTAGAGGTATCGAGCTCCTACAATGAGCGGTTCTTC	CASSRLEVSSSYNERFF
TRBV7-6	TRBD2	NA	TRBJ2-3	TGTGCCAGCAGCGACGGACTAGCGGGGATACGTAACACAGATACGCAGTATTTT	CASSDGLAGIRNTDTQYF
TRBV28	TRBD1	NA	TRBJ1-6	TGTGCCAGCAGTTTTTTGGGGACAGGGGGTTTTGGATCACCCCTCCACTTT	CASSFLGTGGFGSPLHF
TRBV5-4	TRBD1	NA	TRBJ1-2	TGTGCCAGCAGCACCGGACAGGATAACTATGGCTACACCTTC	CASSTGQDNYGYTF
TRBV7-7	NA	NA	TRBJ2-1	TGTGCCAGCAGCTTCGCTCCTAGCTCCTACAATGAGCAGTTCTTC	CASSFAPSSYNEQFF
TRBV30	TRBD2	NA	TRBJ2-1	TGTGCCTGGACGGCTAGCGGGGGAAATGAGCAGTTCTTC	CAWTASGGNEQFF
TRBV5-6	TRBD1	NA	TRBJ2-1	TGTGCCAGCAGGCAGGGGGCAAGGAGCTCCTACAATGAGCAGTTCTTC	CASRQGARSSYNEQFF
TRBV6-5	NA	NA	TRBJ1-4	TGTGCCAGCAGTTCCGACTTTGGCACTAATGAAAAACTGTTTTTT	CASSSDFGTNEKLFF
TRBV19	TRBD1	NA	TRBJ1-4	TGTGCCAGTAGTATTGAAGGGACAGGACTGCATGAAAAACTGTTTTTT	CASSIEGTGLHEKLFF
TRBV7-6	TRBD1	few	TRBJ1-3	TGTGCCAGCAGCCCCTCGCATTCACAGGGGCGGCTATATTTT	CASSPSHSQGRLYF
TRBV28	TRBD1	NA	TRBJ1-4	TGTGCCAGCAGTTTACAACAGGGGATGTCGGAAAAACTGTTTTTT	CASSLQQGMSEKLFF
TRBV5-5	TRBD1	NA	TRBJ2-1	TGTGCCAGCAGGACAGGGGCCACCTACAATGAGCAGTTCTTC	CASRTGATYNEQFF
TRBV27	NA	once	TRBJ2-3	TGTGCCAGCAGTCGTTATGTTCGGGGCACAGATACGCAGTATTTT	CASSRYVRGTDTQYF
TRBV2	NA	few	TRBJ2-7	TGTGCCAGCACCGGAGGGGCAGCTTACGAGCAGTACTTC	CASTGGAAYEQYF
TRBV18	NA	NA	TRBJ2-1	TGTGCCAGCTCACCTAGAGACAGATACAATGAGCAGTTCTTC	CASSPRDRYNEQFF
TRBV4-1	TRBD1	NA	TRBJ2-2	TGCGCCAGCAGCCGGTATGGACAGGGCGAGCACGGGGAGCTGTTTTTT	CASSRYGQGEHGELFF
TRBV3-1/TRBV3-2	TRBD2	NA	TRBJ2-7	TGTGCCAGCAGCCAAGCCAGACTAGCGGGGACCTACGAGCAGTACTTC	CASSQARLAGTYEQYF
TRBV6-6	TRBD1	NA	TRBJ1-1	TGTGCCAGCAGTTACGGGGGACAGGGGTTGCTGGAAGCTTTCTTT	CASSYGGQGLLEAFF
TRBV5-8	NA	NA	TRBJ2-7	TGTGCCAGCAGCCCTTCCTACGAGCAGTACTTC	CASSPSYEQYF
TRBV19	TRBD1	NA	TRBJ1-2	TGTGCCAGTACCACATTCCAAGGACAGGGCCATAACTATGGCTACACCTTC	CASTTFQGQGHNYGYTF
TRBV27	TRBD1	NA	TRBJ1-1	TGTGCCAGCAGCCCCGGGACAGCTCAGATGAACACTGAAGCTTTCTTT	CASSPGTAQMNTEAFF
TRBV3-1/TRBV3-2	NA	NA	TRBJ1-2	TGTGCCAGCAGCCAAGGGGAGAATGGCTACACCTTC	CASSQGENGYTF
TRBV9	NA	NA	TRBJ1-3	TGTGCCAGCAGCGCCCTGGAGGGGCGGTCTGGAAACACCATATATTTT	CASSALEGRSGNTIYF
TRBV5-1	NA	NA	TRBJ1-1	TGCGCCAGCAGCTTGAACGTGGGGGGTGGCACTGAAGCTTTCTTT	CASSLNVGGGTEAFF
TRBV2	NA	NA	TRBJ1-1	TGTGCCAGACAGGATGGGAACACTGAAGCTTTCTTT	CARQDGNTEAFF
TRBV27	NA	NA	TRBJ1-5	TGTGCCAGCAGTACAGGAAATCAGCCCCAGCATTTT	CASSTGNQPQHF
TRBV29-1	TRBD1	NA	TRBJ2-7	TGCAGCGTTGAGGGTCGAGGACAGGGGCTAACTTACGAGCAGTACTTC	CSVEGRGQGLTYEQYF
TRBV6-5	NA	NA	TRBJ2-5	TGTGCCAGCCTCTCTGGGAGAGAGACCCAGTACTTC	CASLSGRETQYF